This TCR beta chain appears in the sequencing data of a study of a mutant IDH1 vaccine in newly diagnosed glioma. Using immunoSEQ multiplex PCR, the repertoire was profiled, and TCRdb retains in-frame clones only, with some absent. The data show 50,000 to 65,000 clones, about 91% seen once. The time point is: week 11, during vaccination. Vaccination comprised doses that each held 300 ug of mutant IDH1 20-mer peptide, plus topical imiquimod. Germline-derived CDR1 and CDR2 are MDHEN and SYDVKM. This CDR3 comprises 13 residues. V was clipped by 6 bases and J by 5 bases, with 11 bases between them. About this clone: Its antigen is not identified.

Sequenced here: PBMCs, sampled from a glioma patient whose treatment included an IDH1 peptide vaccine. The receptor's source is a man aged 50 or older with glioma. The chain is built from TRBV28 and TRBJ1-5, with D tentatively TRBD1 (5 bases). CDR3 in DNA: TGTGCCAGCAGCATCGGGACGGATCAGCCCCAGCATTTT. It codes for CASSIGTDQPQHF.